Below, 19 T cell receptor beta chains from the same sample are listed, as sequenced in a study of blood T cell repertoires in COVID-19. Clones were sequenced by immunoSEQ multiplex PCR, and TCRdb holds only the in-frame ones, with some missing. The repertoire includes some 96,000 clones, about 90% of them detected once, and 7% to 9% sits in the top ten. The sequenced sample was peripheral blood. Receptors originate from a man aged 25 to 40 in a cohort sampled during active COVID-19.

This chain connects TRBV10-2 to TRBJ2-1; D gene ambiguous. The germline V gene has CDR1 WSHSY and CDR2 SAAADI. This CDR3 comprises 15 residues. V was clipped by 3 bases and J by 3 bases, with 12 bases between them. CDR3 protein: CASSDYIGSYNEQFF. As DNA, the CDR3 is TGCGCCAGCAGTGACTATATTGGTAGCTACAATGAGCAGTTCTTC.

The gene calls are TRBV5-1 and TRBJ2-5; 8 bases match TRBD2. The length of the CDR3 is 15 residues. Germline values: CDR1 SGHRS, CDR2 YFSETQ. V lost 2 bases and J lost 1; bases outside the gene matches: 4. CDR3 sequence: CASSLAGESQETQYF. The CDR3 DNA reads TGCGCCAGCAGCTTAGCGGGGGAAAGCCAAGAGACCCAGTACTTC.

This sequence joins TRBV7-8 and TRBJ2-4, with 9 bases fitting TRBD2. Trimming took 5 bases from V and 0 from J; bases not matched to a gene: 5. Per germline, CDR1 SGHVS and CDR2 FQNEAQ. The CDR3 has 16 residues. CDR3 nucleotides: TGTGCCAGCAGCCTTGGGACTAGCCTAGCCAAAAACATTCAGTACTTC. The encoded protein is CASSLGTSLAKNIQYF.

DNA of the CDR3: TGTGCCAGCAGCGTAGGTCCTCCGGGACAGGGTGATGGCTACACCTTC. It specifies CASSVGPPGQGDGYTF. V usage is TRBV9 and J usage is TRBJ1-2; 9 nucleotides match TRBD1. V trimming: 0 bases; J trimming: 6 bases; junction bases outside the gene matches: 9. This CDR3 is 16 amino acids long. Germline CDR1 and CDR2: SGDLS and YYNGEE.

The rearrangement joins TRBV5-4 to TRBJ2-7; D perhaps matches TRBD2 (6 bases). Germline lookup yields CDR1 SGHNT and CDR2 YYREEE (reference sequence). V dropped 4 bases and J dropped 1 base, with 12 bases sitting between them. This CDR3 has 14 residues. The CDR3: CASSPGGVSYEQYF. The CDR3 nucleotides read TGTGCCAGCAGCCCCGGCGGGGTATCCTACGAGCAGTACTTC.

The rearrangement uses TRBV7-2 and TRBJ2-5, with a weak D call TRBD2 (6 bases). This CDR3 is built from 15 residues. Trimming stripped 2 bases from V and 2 bases from J, with 12 bases between. Germline lookup yields CDR1 SGHTA and CDR2 FQGNSA. CDR3 residues: CASSLSGGAQETQYF. Written as DNA, the CDR3 is TGTGCCAGCAGCTTATCTGGCGGGGCTCAAGAGACCCAGTACTTC.

CDR3 DNA: TGTGCCAGCAGCGTAGGGACTATGCAAGAGACCCAGTACTTC. This translates into CASSVGTMQETQYF. The chain is built from TRBV9 and TRBJ2-5; TRBD2 is a possible D gene (6 bases). With 0 bases removed from V and 2 bases from J, the gap between germline ends came to 8 bases. Germline CDR1 is SGDLS and CDR2 is YYNGEE. The CDR3 is 14 residues long.

J is TRBJ2-2 and V is TRBV24-1; TRBD1 matches 8 bases. V was clipped by 4 bases and J by 1 base; unmatched bases: 4. The CDR3 runs to 16 residues. CDR1 is KGHDR and CDR2 is SFDVKD in the germline V gene. CDR3 in amino acids: CATSDPTGENTGELFF. The CDR3 region has the DNA TGTGCCACCAGTGACCCGACAGGGGAGAACACCGGGGAGCTGTTTTTT.

J is TRBJ2-2 and V is TRBV10-1; 10 bases are a match to TRBD1. The junction had 14 bases not matched to a gene; V was cut back by 10 bases and J by 3 bases. Germline V CDR1 and CDR2: WNHNN, SYGVQD (reference sequence). The CDR3 spans 17 residues. The CDR3: CATTIAGQGSHTGELFF. DNA for the CDR3: TGCGCCACCACGATAGCGGGACAGGGGAGTCACACCGGGGAGCTGTTTTTT.

The rearrangement uses TRBV24-1 and TRBJ1-6; TRBD1 might be the D (5 bases). The CDR3 extends over 17 amino acids. CDR1 is KGHDR, CDR2 SFDVKD, per germline. V was clipped by 5 bases and J by 0 bases, with 13 bases between them. This CDR3 is CATSGPTGHSYNSPLHF. The CDR3 DNA follows: TGTGCCACCAGTGGCCCGACCGGACACTCCTATAATTCACCCCTCCACTTT.

The chain carries TRBV4-3 and TRBJ2-3; possibly TRBD1 for D (5 bases). V gave up 1 base and J gave up 0 bases, with 11 bases separating them. The CDR3 contains 16 residues. Looked up from germline, CDR1 is LGHNA and CDR2 is YSLEER. The CDR3, as DNA: TGCGCCAGCAGCCAAGTTCTTAAGGGGAGCACAGATACGCAGTATTTT. Protein product: CASSQVLKGSTDTQYF.

CDR3 coding DNA: TGTGCCAGTAGTATTTGTTGGTTATGGGACAGGGGGCTTCCGAGCTCTGGAAACACCATATATTTT. It codes for CASSICWLWDRGLPSSGNTIYF. The chain couples TRBV19 to TRBJ1-3; 12 bases fit TRBD1. The CDR3 length is 22 residues. Germline CDR1 LNHDA, CDR2 SQIVND (reference sequence). Germline trimming cut 3 bases from V and 0 bases from J; bases unmatched to any gene: 18. The variable domain in full, completed from reference TRBV19 and TRBJ1-3, reads DGGITQSPKYLFRKEGQNVTLSCEQNLNHDAMYWYRQDPGQGLRLIYYSQIVNDFQKGDIAEGYSVSREKKESFPLTVTSAQKNPTAFYLCASSICWLWDRGLPSSGNTIYFGEGSWLTVV.

This chain joins TRBV5-1 and TRBJ1-1, with D maybe TRBD1 (6 bases). The germline gives CDR1 SGHRS, CDR2 YFSETQ. Trimming shortened V by 2 bases and J by 1 base, and 12 bases separated the two germline ends. The CDR3 contains 15 residues. The CDR3 region is CASSLGGQSNTEAFF. The CDR3 nucleotides read TGCGCCAGCAGCTTAGGTGGACAGTCGAACACTGAAGCTTTCTTT.

The gene calls are TRBV6-1 and TRBJ2-1; tentative D call: TRBD1 (6 bases). The V gene's germline CDR1 is MNHNS and CDR2 SASEGT. Trimming left V 3 bases short and J 8 bases short, with 17 bases between. The CDR3 spans 15 residues. In nucleotides, the CDR3 is TGTGCCAGCAGTGACCCAGGGGTCCGTTTATATGAGCAGTTCTTC. It specifies CASSDPGVRLYEQFF.

This clone was counted between two and nine times. Distinct nucleotide sequences in the sample also encode this CDR3. The chain couples TRBV29-1 to TRBJ1-1, with D perhaps TRBD1 (5 bases). CDR1 and CDR2 (germline): SQVTM, ANQGSEA. The CDR3 totals 12 residues. Trimming took 7 bases from V and 2 from J, leaving 11 bases between them. The CDR3: CSAGQGNTEAFF. In DNA form, the CDR3 reads TGCAGCGCCGGCCAGGGAAACACTGAAGCTTTCTTT.

The gene calls are TRBV6-5 and TRBJ2-1, with TRBD2 identical over 8 bases. Germline V gene sequence: CDR1 MNHEY, CDR2 SVGAGI. This CDR3 spans 15 amino acids. The ends lost 8 bases at V and 0 bases at J; junction bases unmatched: 6. CDR3 in amino acids: CASYFTSGSYNEQFF. In DNA, the CDR3 is TGTGCCAGCTATTTTACTAGCGGCTCCTACAATGAGCAGTTCTTC.

The chain has TRBV14 and TRBJ2-5; possibly TRBD2 for D (6 bases). The V and J ends lost 2 bases and 5 bases respectively, with 15 bases between them. Germline lookup yields CDR1 SGHDN and CDR2 FVKESK. There are 15 residues in the CDR3. CDR3 region: CASSQFAGGWETQYF. The CDR3 coding sequence is TGTGCCAGCAGCCAATTTGCCGGAGGGTGGGAGACCCAGTACTTC. Together with reference TRBV14 and TRBJ2-5, the CDR3 gives the full variable domain: EAGVTQFPSHSVIEKGQTVTLRCDPISGHDNLYWYRRVMGKEIKFLLHFVKESKQDESGMPNNRFLAERTGGTYSTLKVQPAELEDSGVYFCASSQFAGGWETQYFGPGTRLLVL.

CDR3 sequence: CATGDMNTEAFF. For the CDR3, the DNA is TGTGCAACAGGGGACATGAACACTGAAGCTTTCTTT. The chain links TRBV19 to TRBJ1-1, with TRBD1 identical over 7 bases. The CDR3 is 12 amino acids. Germline CDR1 and CDR2: LNHDA and SQIVND (reference sequence).

The chain has TRBV5-4 and TRBJ2-1; the match to TRBD2 covers 8 bases. This CDR3 has 17 amino acids. Germline V gene data show CDR1 as SGHNT and CDR2 as YYREEE (reference sequence). V shed 0 bases, J shed 9 bases, and the junction held 14 bases outside the gene matches. CDR3 region: CASSLGISGVRQIEQFF. The DNA for the CDR3 is TGTGCCAGCAGCTTGGGTATTAGCGGGGTACGGCAAATTGAGCAGTTCTTC.